This TCR beta chain stems from a study of blood T cells in healthy people across ages (dated by TCRdb to 2015 to 2017). Regarding the study in general: In model experiments, roughly one uniquely barcoded TCR beta cDNA molecule per two T cells was captured by template switching. To track age-related changes in TCR beta repertoire diversity, the study relied on deep sequencing normalized with unique cDNA molecular identifiers. The donors were divided into four age groups: young (average around 15 years), middle-aged (about 41), aged (about 56) and long-lived (more than 75). Two additional independent replicas of 1 million unique cDNA reads from the same blood draw were analyzed for two donors (one aged 18 to 30 and one aged 80 or older). General findings and caveats noted by the study authors: Because profiling used bulk unsorted PBMCs, naive and antigen-experienced compartments could not be compared conclusively. Donor CMV infection status was unknown, potentially confounding age-related changes in expanded clonotypes. Compared with the aged group, the long-lived group had more naive CD4+ T cells, fewer expanded clones and increased TCR diversity, a pattern suggesting age selection. Observed TCR beta diversity correlated strongly with the percentage of naive T cells measured by flow cytometry. As age increased, observed TCR beta diversity per million T cells dropped in a roughly linear way, and a significant reduction was already evident by age 40. Estimates of total diversity based on one million sequenced T cells were considered lower bounds and underestimates.

In this sample, this clonotype turned up a few times. The antigen it binds to is not known. No much larger clonotype is one base removed from it; base qualities were not supplied. Library construction relied on 5' RACE. Data came from an Illumina HiSeq 2500. A second PCR of about 6 to 12 cycles was run with a J-beta primer mix and a sample-barcoded 5' primer. Each TCR beta cDNA molecule received a unique molecular identifier from a template-switch 5' adaptor carrying 12 random nucleotides. At least 3 million CDR3-containing paired-end reads were obtained from each sample. First-strand cDNA was synthesized from all RNA with the Mint cDNA synthesis kit, primed by a TRBC-specific oligonucleotide. After uracil-DNA glycosylase treatment, a first 18-cycle PCR used universal primers M1SS and BC2_uni_R on all cDNA. The study's own analysis went as follows. Each sample was normalized by randomly selecting 1 million high-quality reads, each carrying a distinct molecular identifier. Instead of being binned into consensus sequences, reads with shared molecular identifiers were discarded. MiTCR, run with a Q25 quality threshold and the strictest error-elimination algorithm, handled CDR3 identification, clonotype clustering and error correction. A nonparametric unseen species model using Euler transformation provided a lower-bound estimate of total TCR beta diversity. TCRdb trimmed the raw reads at Q25, called clones with MiXCR and kept productive beta chains. A single entry per CDR3 protein holds the most common genes and DNA from its merged rows. The V and J calls come from TCRdb's annotation, not from the publication. The sample profile shows around 990,000 distinct CDR3 sequences; around 25% of them were found once. The top ten constitute approximately 0.75% of the sample.

The approximately 39 donors, aged about 6 to 100 years, were systemically healthy Caucasian individuals from Russia. Roughly 9.5 milliliters of peripheral blood were drawn from each donor into EDTA-treated Vacutainer tubes. Ficoll-Paque density-gradient centrifugation was used to isolate PBMCs, with at least 6.5 million per sample. Trizol reagent was used to extract total RNA from PBMCs, with at least 5.5 micrograms per sample. The percentages of naive CD45RAhigh/CD27high T cells were determined by flow cytometry on a PBMC aliquot from every donor. V gives up 0 bases and J gives up 5 bases, and the segment between their germline ends measures 7 bases. The CDR3 sequence holds 13 residues, the cysteine and phenylalanine included. Only the CDR3 part of the read is kept: 39 bases, read in frame from the first base. Sequences LNHNV (CDR1) and YYDKDF (CDR2) are obtained from the germline V gene (reference sequence).

Separately, the same data were catalogued under a study of T cells of mothers and their children. The second publication reports: Nine systemically healthy Caucasian individuals served as donors, namely three mothers together with their six children. cDNA synthesis used all of the extracted RNA, with roughly 1.5 ug of RNA in each 15 ul reaction. In the second PCR, the M1S primer added sample barcodes and 2-4 random nucleotides. More than 9 million TCR beta CDR3 reads were obtained from each mother, and approximately 3 million reads were obtained from each child. Thymic selection similarly shapes TCR recombination output in related and unrelated pairs, with minor effect from inherited differences. Related mother-child pairs always showed normalized repertoire overlap that was slightly higher than in unrelated mother-child pairs, though the difference was never significant. No persistent microchimeric T cell clones were found, with a detection sensitivity of approximately 100 clones per million clonotypes. The study used deep NGS to compare TCR beta repertoires of mothers and children, seeking features distinguishing related mother-child pairs from unrelated individuals. Mothers averaged about 37 +/- 4 years of age and children averaged about 10 +/- 4 years. After adapter ligation with NEBNext reagents, the libraries were sequenced on Illumina HiSeq 2000 with 100+100 nt paired-end reads. To avoid cross-contamination, the mother libraries and the child libraries were prepared a month apart and sequenced in separate runs. For each donor, between about 450,000 and 2,300,000 distinct TCR beta clonotypes were identified. Naive TCR beta clonotypes were estimated from low-frequency clonotypes matched to each donor's FACS-determined naive share, without sorting.

This receptor chain uses TRBV15 and TRBJ1-2; the D gene identity is not certain. The sequenced sample was blood. This sequence was found in a girl aged 2-10 years in good health. The CDR3: CATSRETDYGYTF. The DNA reads TGTGCCACCAGCAGAGAAACAGATTATGGCTACACCTTC.